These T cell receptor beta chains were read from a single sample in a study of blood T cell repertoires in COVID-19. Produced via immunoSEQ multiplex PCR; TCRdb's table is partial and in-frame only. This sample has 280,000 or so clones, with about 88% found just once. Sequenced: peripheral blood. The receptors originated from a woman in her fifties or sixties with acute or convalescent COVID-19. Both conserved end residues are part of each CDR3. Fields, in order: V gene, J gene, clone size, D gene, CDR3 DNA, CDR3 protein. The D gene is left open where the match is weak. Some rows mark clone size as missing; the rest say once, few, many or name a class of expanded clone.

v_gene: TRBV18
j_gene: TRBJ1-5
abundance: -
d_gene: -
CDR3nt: TGTGCCAGCTCACCACGACAGGATCAACGACAGGCCCAGCATTTT
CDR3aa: CASSPRQDQRQAQHF

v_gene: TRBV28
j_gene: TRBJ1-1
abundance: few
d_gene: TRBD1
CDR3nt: TGTGCCAGCAGTGTAGGGGGCCCGAACACTGAAGCTTTCTTT
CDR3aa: CASSVGGPNTEAFF

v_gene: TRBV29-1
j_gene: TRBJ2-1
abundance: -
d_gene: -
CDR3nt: TGCAGCGCCGGACAAATTTTAGGCAATGAGCAGTTCTTC
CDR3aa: CSAGQILGNEQFF

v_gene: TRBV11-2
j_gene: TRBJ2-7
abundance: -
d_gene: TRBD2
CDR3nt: TGTGCCAGCAGCCCAGACGGGGGGAGGGAGCAGTACTTC
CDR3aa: CASSPDGGREQYF

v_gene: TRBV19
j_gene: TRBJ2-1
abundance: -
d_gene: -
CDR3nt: TGTGCCAGTAGTATTATACAGGCATATGAGCAGTTCTTC
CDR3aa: CASSIIQAYEQFF

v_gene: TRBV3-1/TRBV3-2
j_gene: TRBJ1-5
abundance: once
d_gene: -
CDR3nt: TGTGCCAGCAGCCAAGATCGTGGAGGCCCCCACAATCAGCCCCAGCATTTT
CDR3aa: CASSQDRGGPHNQPQHF

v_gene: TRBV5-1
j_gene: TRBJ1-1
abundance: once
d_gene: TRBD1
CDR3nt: TGCGCCAGCAGCCCGGAGGGGACAGGGATGAACACTGAAGCTTTCTTT
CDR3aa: CASSPEGTGMNTEAFF

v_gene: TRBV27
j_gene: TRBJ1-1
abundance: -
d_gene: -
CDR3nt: TGTGCCAGCAGTGCACAGTCTCTGAACACTGAAGCTTTCTTT
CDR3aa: CASSAQSLNTEAFF

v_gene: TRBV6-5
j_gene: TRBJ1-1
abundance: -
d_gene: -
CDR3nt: TGTGCCAGCAGTCGACAGACTGAAGCTTTCTTT
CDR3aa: CASSRQTEAFF

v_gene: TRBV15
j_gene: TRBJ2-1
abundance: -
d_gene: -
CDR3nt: TGTGCCACCAGCGATGGCGGTGAGACGGTCTTC
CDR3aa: CATSDGGETVF

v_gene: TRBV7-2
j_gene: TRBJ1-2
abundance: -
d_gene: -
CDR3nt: TGTGCCAGCAGCTTATCGCAGGGAAGCTATGGCTACACCTTC
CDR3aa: CASSLSQGSYGYTF

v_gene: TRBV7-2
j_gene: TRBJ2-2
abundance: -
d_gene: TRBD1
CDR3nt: TGTGCCAGCAGCCTTACCCGGGACAGAGGCACCGGGGAGCTGTTTTTT
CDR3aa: CASSLTRDRGTGELFF

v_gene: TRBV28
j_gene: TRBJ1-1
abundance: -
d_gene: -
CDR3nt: TGTGCCAGCAGTACCCCGGGAGGGAAGAACACTGAAGCTTTCTTT
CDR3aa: CASSTPGGKNTEAFF

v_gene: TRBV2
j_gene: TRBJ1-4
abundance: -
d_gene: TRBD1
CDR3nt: TGTGCCAGCAGGGCTGGACAGGGGGCGCGCTCTAATGAAAAACTGTTTTTT
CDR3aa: CASRAGQGARSNEKLFF

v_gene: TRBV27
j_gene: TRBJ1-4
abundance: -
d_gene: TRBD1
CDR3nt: TGTGCCAGCAGGGACAGGGTGGGGGAAAAACTGTTTTTT
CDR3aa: CASRDRVGEKLFF

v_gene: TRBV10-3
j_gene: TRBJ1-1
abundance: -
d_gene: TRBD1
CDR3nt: TGTGCCACCTTGACAGGGGGCGCATATGAAGCTTTCTTT
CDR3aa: CATLTGGAYEAFF

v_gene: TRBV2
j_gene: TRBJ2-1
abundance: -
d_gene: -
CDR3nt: TGTGCCAGCAGCGCACTCCCGGCGGGACTCCAAAATGAGCAGTTCTTC
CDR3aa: CASSALPAGLQNEQFF

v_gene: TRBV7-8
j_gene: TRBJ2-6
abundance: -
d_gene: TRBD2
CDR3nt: TGTGCCAGCAGCCCAGTGGGGGGGTTCTCCTCTGGGGCCAACGTCCTGACTTTC
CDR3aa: CASSPVGGFSSGANVLTF

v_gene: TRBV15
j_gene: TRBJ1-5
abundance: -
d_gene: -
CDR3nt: TGTGCCACCAGCAGACCCGGACAGAATCAGCCCCAGCATTTT
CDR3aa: CATSRPGQNQPQHF

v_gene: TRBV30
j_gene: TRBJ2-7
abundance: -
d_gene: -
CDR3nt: TGTGCCTGGCGCCTAGGGGGTTACGAGCAGTACTTC
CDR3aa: CAWRLGGYEQYF

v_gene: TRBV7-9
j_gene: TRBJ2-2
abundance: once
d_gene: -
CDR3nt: TGTGCCAGCAGCTTAACAGCTGGAACGGGGACCGGGGAGCTGTTTTTT
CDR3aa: CASSLTAGTGTGELFF

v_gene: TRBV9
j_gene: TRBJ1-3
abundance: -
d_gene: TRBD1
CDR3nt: TGTGCCAGCAGCGTCGGACAGGGGATTTTTGGAAACACCATATATTTT
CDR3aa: CASSVGQGIFGNTIYF

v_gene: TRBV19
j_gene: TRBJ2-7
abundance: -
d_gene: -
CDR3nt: TGTGCCAGTAGTATAGCGGGGCGGGGCTCCTACGAGCAGTACTTC
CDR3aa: CASSIAGRGSYEQYF

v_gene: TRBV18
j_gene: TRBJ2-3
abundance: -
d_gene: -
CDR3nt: TGTGCCAGCTCTCAAGGACAAACTAGCACAGATACGCAGTATTTT
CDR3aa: CASSQGQTSTDTQYF

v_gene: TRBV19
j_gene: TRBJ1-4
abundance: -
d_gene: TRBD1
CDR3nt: TGTGCCAGTAGGCAAACCGGGACAGGGCATGAAAAACTGTTTTTT
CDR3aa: CASRQTGTGHEKLFF

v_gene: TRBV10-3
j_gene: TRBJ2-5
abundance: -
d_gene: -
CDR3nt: TGTGCCATCAGACCCGGGAGTACGGTGAAAGAGACCCAGTACTTC
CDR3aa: CAIRPGSTVKETQYF

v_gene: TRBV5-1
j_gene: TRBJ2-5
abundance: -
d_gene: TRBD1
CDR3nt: TGCGCCAGCAGGGAGACAGGGGACCAAGAGACCCAGTACTTC
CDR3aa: CASRETGDQETQYF